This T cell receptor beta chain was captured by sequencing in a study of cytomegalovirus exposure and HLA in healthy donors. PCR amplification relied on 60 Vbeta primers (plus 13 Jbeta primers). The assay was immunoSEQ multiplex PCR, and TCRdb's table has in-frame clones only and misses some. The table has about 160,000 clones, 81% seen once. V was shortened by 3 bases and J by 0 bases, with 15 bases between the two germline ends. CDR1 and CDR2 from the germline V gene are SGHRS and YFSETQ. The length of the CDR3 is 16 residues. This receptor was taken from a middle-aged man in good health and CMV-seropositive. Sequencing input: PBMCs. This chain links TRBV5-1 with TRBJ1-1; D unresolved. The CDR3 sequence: CASSSSGPGMNTEAFF. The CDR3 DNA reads TGCGCCAGCAGCTCAAGCGGTCCGGGAATGAACACTGAAGCTTTCTTT. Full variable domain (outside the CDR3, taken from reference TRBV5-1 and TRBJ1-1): KAGVTQTPRYLIKTRGQQVTLSCSPISGHRSVSWYQQTPGQGLQFLFEYFSETQRNKGNFPGRFSGRQFSNSRSEMNVSTLELGDSALYLCASSSSGPGMNTEAFFGQGTRLTVV.